The 8 T cell receptor beta chains listed next were all sequenced from one sample in a study of blood T cells in healthy people across ages. Alongside a J-beta primer mix, a sample-barcoded 5' primer served in a second PCR lasting about 7 to 12 cycles. TCRdb processed the 5' RACE reads anew with MiXCR; each CDR3 protein has one entry. The sample shows 1.4 million to 1.5 million distinct CDR3 sequences, around 39% of them seen only once. Sample: blood. These receptors came from a woman between 18 and 29 years old in good health.

This clonotype was seen more than once but under ten times. This chain links TRBV12-3 or TRBV12-4 with TRBJ1-4; tentatively, D is TRBD1 (6 bases). The CDR3 length is 16 residues. Between the trimmed V and J ends, which lost 3 bases and 5 bases, there was a span of 16 bases. CDR3 protein: CASSFLSTGSNEKLFF. In DNA form, the CDR3 reads TGTGCCAGCAGTTTCCTTAGTACAGGGTCAAATGAAAAACTGTTTTTT.

This clonotype occurred a few times. The V gene is TRBV5-6, the J gene TRBJ1-2; a possible D gene is TRBD1 (5 bases). The length of the CDR3 is 16 residues. V gave up 2 bases and J gave up 0 bases, with 14 bases separating them. Germline V gene lookup returns CDR1 SGHDT and CDR2 YYEEEE. The CDR3 nucleotides are TGTGCCAGCAGCTTCACGGGGCCAGTCTCTAACTATGGCTACACCTTC. Its translation: CASSFTGPVSNYGYTF. Full variable domain (outside the CDR3, taken from reference TRBV5-6 and TRBJ1-2): DAGVTQSPTHLIKTRGQQVTLRCSPKSGHDTVSWYQQALGQGPQFIFQYYEEEERQRGNFPDRFSGHQFPNYSSELNVNALLLGDSALYLCASSFTGPVSNYGYTFGSGTRLTVV.

This clonotype was counted a few times. V gene TRBV20-1 combines with J gene TRBJ2-7; 7 bases are shared with TRBD2. The V gene's germline CDR1 is DFQATT and CDR2 SNEGSKA (reference sequence). The trim removed 4 bases at V and 2 bases at J, leaving 8 bases unmatched. This CDR3 comprises 14 residues. CDR3 DNA sequence: TGCAGTGCTAATAACGGGAGGCCCACCTACGAGCAGTACTTC. Translating it yields CSANNGRPTYEQYF.

The chain joins TRBV18 to TRBJ2-1, with no clear D. CDR3 length: 12 residues. Per the germline V gene, CDR1 is KGHSH and CDR2 is LQKENI. Trimming left V 3 bases short and J 9 bases short, with 9 bases between. CDR3 residues: CASSPYTVEQFF. CDR3 sequence (DNA): TGTGCCAGCTCACCTTATACGGTTGAGCAGTTCTTC.

This chain connects TRBV14 to TRBJ2-7, with TRBD2 identical over 9 bases. This CDR3 comprises 16 residues. V shed 2 bases, J shed 7 bases, and the junction held 12 bases outside the gene matches. The germline V gene has CDR1 SGHDN and CDR2 FVKESK. As DNA, the CDR3 is TGTGCCAGCAGCCAACATAGCGGGAGTATTTTGAATGAGCAGTACTTC. Translating gives CASSQHSGSILNEQYF.

This clonotype was seen only a few times. V and J are TRBV4-1 and TRBJ2-7, with D perhaps TRBD1 (5 bases). The germline CDR1 and CDR2 sequences are MGHRA and YSYEKL. The CDR3 covers 15 residues. Trimming took off 1 base at V and 0 bases at J, with 10 bases between the two ends. The CDR3: CASSQGMTASYEQYF. DNA of the CDR3: TGCGCCAGCAGCCAAGGGATGACAGCCTCCTACGAGCAGTACTTC.

This clonotype was counted only a few times. The gene calls are TRBV11-3 and TRBJ2-1; the D is unclear. V lost 5 bases to trimming and J lost 8 bases, with 16 bases between them. The CDR3 loop spans 14 amino acids. Germline values: CDR1 SGHNT, CDR2 YENEEA. CDR3 residues: CASSRFRPPDEQFF. The CDR3 coding sequence is TGTGCCAGCAGCCGATTCCGACCGCCCGATGAGCAGTTCTTC.

This clonotype was detected only a few times. The chain has TRBV9 and TRBJ2-5, with 11 bases that match TRBD1. The CDR3 spans 14 residues. Germline V gene sequence: CDR1 SGDLS, CDR2 YYNGEE. Losses at the gene ends were 5 bases for V and 11 bases for J; bases not matched to a gene: 11. The CDR3 DNA is TGTGCCAGCAGTGGGGACAGGGGGGGTCGGGAGCAGTACTTC. Its protein is CASSGDRGGREQYF.